The 28 T cell receptor beta chains presented below share a single source sample, sequenced in a study of response to subunit inactivated influenza vaccine. TCRdb independently ran MiXCR on the RT-PCR reads; one entry per CDR3 protein. Among roughly 650,000 distinct CDR3 sequences, more than 15% were seen once, and the ten largest hold 11%. Sample: PBMCs from blood, taken approximately 13 days after vaccination. The origin of the receptors is a man in his forties or fifties who received an inactivated influenza vaccine.

This sequence joins TRBV6-1 and TRBJ2-5; 9 bases align to TRBD1. From germline, CDR1 is MNHNS and CDR2 SASEGT. The CDR3 covers 14 residues. V trimming: 6 bases; J trimming: 3 bases; junction bases outside the gene matches: 5. Here the CDR3 DNA reads TGTGCCAGCAGACACAGGGGGCTTAAAGAGACCCAGTACTTC. Its translation is CASRHRGLKETQYF.

The gene calls are TRBV2 and TRBJ1-5; a weak D match, TRBD1 (5 bases). The CDR3 has 14 amino acids. V lost 7 bases, J lost 2 bases, and 12 bases lay in between. Germline-derived CDR1 and CDR2 are SNHLY and FYNNEI. The CDR3 DNA follows: TGTGCCAGCAATGCCAGGGCTGGCAATCAGCCCCAGCATTTT. Residues: CASNARAGNQPQHF.

The chain employs TRBV7-9 and TRBJ2-1, with TRBD2 identical over 7 bases. Germline values: CDR1 SEHNR, CDR2 FQNEAQ (reference sequence). The CDR3 is made up of 15 amino acids. Trimming removed 3 bases from V and 9 bases from J; junction bases left unmatched: 11. The CDR3 sequence is CASSFWTSWGGEQFF. CDR3 nucleotides: TGTGCCAGCAGCTTCTGGACTAGTTGGGGCGGTGAGCAGTTCTTC.

The chain uses TRBV27 and TRBJ2-3, with a possible D match to TRBD2 (6 bases). The V end was cut by 8 bases, the J end by 1 base, with 13 bases between. The length of the CDR3 is 14 residues. The germline CDR1 and CDR2 sequences are MNHEY and SMNVEV (reference sequence). The CDR3 coding sequence is TGTGCCAGCGCCCGGCGGGGACGCACAGATACGCAGTATTTT. Translated, it gives CASARRGRTDTQYF.

This clonotype has a handful of counts. The chain uses TRBV4-3 and TRBJ2-2; unclear D gene. Trimming cost V 0 bases and J 7 bases, with 9 bases left between them. The V gene's germline CDR1 is LGHNA and CDR2 YSLEER. This CDR3 has 14 residues. The CDR3 region is CASSQDRGLGELFF. Written as DNA, the CDR3 is TGCGCCAGCAGCCAAGATCGTGGCCTCGGGGAGCTGTTTTTT.

The table lists this clonotype with a few counts. The genes are TRBV7-2 and TRBJ2-7; 10 bases fit TRBD1. The junction had 7 bases not matched to a gene; V was cut back by 5 bases and J by 3 bases. Per the germline V gene, CDR1 is SGHTA and CDR2 is FQGNSA. The CDR3 spans 15 residues. The CDR3, as DNA: TGTGCCAGCAGCCATCGAGGGACAGGGGACTACGAGCAGTACTTC. It is translated as CASSHRGTGDYEQYF.

The CDR3 sequence is CASSLGTGYTEAFF. Here the CDR3 DNA reads TGTGCCAGCAGCTTAGGAACAGGGTACACTGAAGCTTTCTTT. This sequence joins TRBV7-9 and TRBJ1-1; tentatively, D is TRBD1 (6 bases). V was trimmed by 1 base and J by 3 bases, leaving 9 bases between them. This CDR3 contains 14 residues. Germline V CDR1 and CDR2: SEHNR, FQNEAQ (reference sequence).

The chain links TRBV12-3 or TRBV12-4 to TRBJ1-6; TRBD1 aligns across 8 bases. Trimming cost V 8 bases and J 7 bases; bases outside gene matches: 10. The CDR3 sequence is 15 residues long. CDR3 nucleotides: TGTGCCAGCTTAAAAGGGGCAGGGGGCAATTCACCCCTCCACTTT. Its protein product is CASLKGAGGNSPLHF.

This clonotype has a handful of counts. CDR3 sequence (DNA): TGCGCCAGCAGCTTGGGCTGGGGGGGGGCCGAGAACAATGAGCAGTTCTTC. Translated: CASSLGWGGAENNEQFF. This chain uses TRBV5-1 with TRBJ2-1; perhaps TRBD2 as D (7 bases). V lost 0 bases and J lost 5, with 18 bases in between. There are 17 residues in the CDR3. The germline gives CDR1 SGHRS, CDR2 YFSETQ.

V gene TRBV3-1 combines with J gene TRBJ2-3; tentative D call: TRBD2 (5 bases). Germline values: CDR1 LGHDT, CDR2 YNNKEL (reference sequence). CDR3 length equals 13 residues. The ends were cut back, 11 bases at V and 5 bases at J, with 17 bases in the middle. Written as DNA, the CDR3 is TGTGCCGCAGCAAAGCCCGGGGAAGATACGCAGTATTTT. Amino acids: CAAAKPGEDTQYF.

The chain combines TRBV21-1 with TRBJ1-5; no DNA check was done on the table's D call, TRBD1. TRBV21-1 is a pseudogene locus. This CDR3 has 17 amino acids. The CDR3 nucleotides are TGTGCCAGGATGGGGGGGGCCAAAATCCGCAGCAATCAGCCCCAGCATTTT. Protein sequence: CARMGGAKIRSNQPQHF.

The chain links TRBV19 to TRBJ1-1; the match to TRBD1 covers 7 bases. Per germline, CDR1 LNHDA and CDR2 SQIVND (reference sequence). V dropped 6 bases and J dropped 6; count of bases not matched to a gene: 4. CDR3 length equals 12 residues. CDR3 nucleotides: TGTGCCAGTAGGCCCCAGGGGGCTGAAGCTTTCTTT. Amino acids: CASRPQGAEAFF. The whole variable domain, filled in from reference TRBV19 and TRBJ1-1, reads DGGITQSPKYLFRKEGQNVTLSCEQNLNHDAMYWYRQDPGQGLRLIYYSQIVNDFQKGDIAEGYSVSREKKESFPLTVTSAQKNPTAFYLCASRPQGAEAFFGQGTRLTVV.

The chain links TRBV25-1 to TRBJ2-2; maybe TRBD1 (5 bases). This CDR3 is 14 amino acids long. Germline CDR1 MGHDK, CDR2 SYGVNS. V lost 4 bases to trimming and J lost 4 bases, with 10 bases between them. The CDR3: CASSGQTVTGELFF. The CDR3 DNA sequence: TGTGCCAGCAGTGGGCAGACAGTCACCGGGGAGCTGTTTTTT.

The table lists this clonotype with many counts. The chain joins TRBV28 to TRBJ2-1; D is possibly TRBD1 (6 bases). The V and J ends lost 5 bases and 10 bases respectively, with 18 bases between them. The germline V gene encodes CDR1 MDHEN and CDR2 SYDVKM. The CDR3 is made up of 14 amino acids. The chain's CDR3 is CASSPDLTGTEQFF. CDR3 nucleotide sequence: TGTGCCAGCAGTCCCGACCTAACAGGGACCGAGCAGTTCTTC.

The chain couples TRBV29-1 to TRBJ2-6; TRBD1 matches at 7 bases. J was trimmed by 2 bases and V by 2 bases; bases with no gene match: 12. The CDR3 runs 18 residues. Germline values: CDR1 SQVTM, CDR2 ANQGSEA. CDR3 bases: TGCAGCGTTGAAATATGGAGAGGGGGCCTAACTGGGGCCAACGTCCTGACTTTC. Its translation: CSVEIWRGGLTGANVLTF.

This clonotype has just a few counts. The chain joins TRBV5-6 to TRBJ2-2; maybe TRBD1 (6 bases). The CDR3 is 15 amino acids. Germline CDR1 SGHDT, CDR2 YYEEEE. Trimming took 1 base from V and 4 from J, leaving 11 bases between them. This CDR3 reads CASSLYDRLTGELFF. The CDR3 DNA follows: TGTGCCAGCAGCTTGTACGACAGGCTCACCGGGGAGCTGTTTTTT.

The table lists this clonotype with many counts. V and J are TRBV12-3 or TRBV12-4 and TRBJ1-2; 7 bases line up with TRBD1. CDR3 size: 12 residues. With 3 bases clipped from V and 7 bases from J, the junction kept 2 bases outside the gene matches. Here the CDR3 reads CASSFSGGGYTF. The CDR3, as DNA: TGTGCCAGCAGTTTTTCAGGGGGTGGCTACACCTTC.

The gene calls are TRBV7-9 and TRBJ1-5; weak D call: TRBD1 (6 bases). Germline-derived CDR1 and CDR2 are SEHNR and FQNEAQ (reference sequence). The CDR3 has 13 amino acids. Trimming left V 5 bases short and J 4 bases short, with 9 bases between. As DNA, the CDR3 is TGTGCCAGCAGCGTCACAGGGAATCAGCCCCAGCATTTT. As protein: CASSVTGNQPQHF. Full variable domain (rest looked up from reference TRBV7-9 and TRBJ1-5): DTGVSQNPRHKITKRGQNVTFRCDPISEHNRLYWYRQTLGQGPEFLTYFQNEAQLEKSRLLSDRFSAERPKGSFSTLEIQRTEQGDSAMYLCASSVTGNQPQHFGDGTRLSIL.

This clonotype came up a few times. The chain uses TRBV20-1 and TRBJ2-5; D not certain. V shed 0 bases and J shed 4 bases, with 3 bases lying between them. The CDR3 is 11 amino acids. CDR1 and CDR2 (germline): DFQATT, SNEGSKA (reference sequence). The CDR3 sequence is CSAREVETQYF. The CDR3, as DNA: TGCAGTGCTAGAGAAGTAGAGACCCAGTACTTC.

This clonotype was counted many times. The V gene is TRBV6-6, the J gene TRBJ1-5, with D hard to call. The V and J ends lost 7 bases and 4 bases respectively, with 11 bases between them. Germline V gene lookup returns CDR1 MNHNY and CDR2 SVGAGI (reference sequence). The CDR3 is made up of 13 amino acids. CDR3 in amino acids: CASKDQWNQPQHF. The CDR3 DNA reads TGTGCCAGCAAAGATCAGTGGAATCAGCCCCAGCATTTT.

The chain couples TRBV7-9 to TRBJ1-6; D is unclear. Germline CDR1 reads SEHNR; CDR2 reads FQNEAQ (reference sequence). The CDR3 runs 14 residues. V lost 5 bases, J lost 6 bases, and 11 bases lay in between. CDR3 DNA sequence: TGTGCCAGCAGCCCAGCCACAGTTAATTCACCCCTCCACTTT. Its translation is CASSPATVNSPLHF.

The sample holds many counts of this clonotype. V usage is TRBV5-1 and J usage is TRBJ1-4, with D hard to call. The germline CDR1 and CDR2 sequences are SGHRS and YFSETQ. This CDR3 has 13 amino acids. Between the trimmed V and J ends, which lost 2 bases and 10 bases, there was a span of 12 bases. As DNA, the CDR3 is TGCGCCAGCAGCTTAACTCCCCGGGGAAAACTGTTTTTT. Translating gives CASSLTPRGKLFF.

This chain uses TRBV7-2 with TRBJ1-2, with D maybe TRBD1 (6 bases). The CDR3 runs to 13 residues. CDR1 is SGHTA and CDR2 is FQGNSA in the germline V gene. V lost 5 bases and J 5 bases, leaving 12 bases between the germline ends. This CDR3 is CASSPGVGYGYTF. The DNA of the CDR3 is TGTGCCAGCAGCCCAGGGGTTGGGTATGGCTACACCTTC.

This chain links TRBV24-1 with TRBJ2-5; 7 bases are a match to TRBD1. Germline assignment: CDR1 KGHDR and CDR2 SFDVKD. Trimming cost V 9 bases and J 0 bases; bases outside gene matches: 6. The CDR3 spans 14 residues. CDR3 sequence: CATGETGHQETQYF. As DNA, the CDR3 is TGTGCCACCGGAGAGACAGGGCACCAAGAGACCCAGTACTTC.

V is TRBV28 and J is TRBJ2-5, with TRBD2 identical over 7 bases. V trimming: 5 bases; J trimming: 6 bases; junction bases outside the gene matches: 15. The CDR3 contains 16 residues. Germline CDR1 reads MDHEN; CDR2 reads SYDVKM. The CDR3 coding sequence is TGTGCCAGCAGTCTCAGACTAGCAGCTACCCTACAGACCCAGTACTTC. This encodes CASSLRLAATLQTQYF.

This chain links TRBV7-9 with TRBJ1-5; D is unclear. Trimming took off 5 bases at V and 1 base at J, with 12 bases between the two ends. The CDR3 has 15 residues. Germline V gene lookup returns CDR1 SEHNR and CDR2 FQNEAQ (reference sequence). CDR3 bases: TGTGCCAGCAGCCCAATTGGGGAGAGCAATCAGCCCCAGCATTTT. Protein: CASSPIGESNQPQHF.

This clonotype was recorded at least ten times. The CDR3 nucleotides read TGTGCCAGCAGTCAAGGGGCTAGCGGAATCAATGAGCAGTTCTTC. Translating it yields CASSQGASGINEQFF. V gene TRBV12-3 or TRBV12-4 combines with J gene TRBJ2-1; the match to TRBD2 covers 7 bases. V shed 5 bases and J 6 bases; nucleotides not matched to a gene: 10. CDR3 length: 15 residues.

V and J are TRBV18 and TRBJ1-1; D remains ambiguous. The ends were cut back, 3 bases at V and 4 bases at J, with 15 bases in the middle. This CDR3 has 15 residues. Germline CDR1 is KGHSH and CDR2 is LQKENI. The CDR3 spells CASSPPGLRVTEAFF. The CDR3 region has the DNA TGTGCCAGCTCACCGCCGGGTTTACGGGTCACTGAAGCTTTCTTT.